The following is a T cell receptor (beta chain) sequence with its context. The antigen remains undetermined. The data were produced by immunoSEQ multiplex PCR, yet TCRdb's version contains in-frame clones alone and is incomplete. The sample holds some 93,000 clones, 83% seen once. The time point is: cycle 4 day 1 (C4D1), after 5 to 7 weeks of nivolumab. After autologous stem cell transplantation all patients relapsed, and prior brentuximab vedotin exposure differed between cohorts. The CDR3 contains 14 residues. The V gene lost 3 bases and the J gene lost 5 bases, with 14 bases spanning the gap. Looked up from germline, CDR1 is SGHRS and CDR2 is YFSETQ. This record belongs to a study of PD-1 blockade in classical Hodgkin lymphoma. Study outcomes and limitations: Significantly greater TCR diversity emerged by C4D1 in CD4+ cells but not CD8+ cells. Reported findings placed baseline TCR diversity lower in newly diagnosed patients (compared with healthy donors).

This receptor was identified in a human donor with classical Hodgkin lymphoma. This specimen consisted of peripheral blood mononuclear cells (PBMCs), obtained before the fourth cycle of nivolumab. This sequence joins TRBV5-1 and TRBJ2-5, with D perhaps matching TRBD1 (6 bases). The CDR3 reads CASSSLTQGETQYF. Here the CDR3 DNA reads TGCGCCAGCAGCTCCTTGACCCAGGGGGAGACCCAGTACTTC.